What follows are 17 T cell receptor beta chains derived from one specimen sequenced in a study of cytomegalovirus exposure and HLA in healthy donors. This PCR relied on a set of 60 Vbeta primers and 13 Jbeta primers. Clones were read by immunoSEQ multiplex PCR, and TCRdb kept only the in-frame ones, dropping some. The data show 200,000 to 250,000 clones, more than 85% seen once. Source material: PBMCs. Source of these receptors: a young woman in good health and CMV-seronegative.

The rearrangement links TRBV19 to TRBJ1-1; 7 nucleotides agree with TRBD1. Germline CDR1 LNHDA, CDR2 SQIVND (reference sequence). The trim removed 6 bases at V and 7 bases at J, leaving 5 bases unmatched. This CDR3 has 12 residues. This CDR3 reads CASRLRQGEAFF. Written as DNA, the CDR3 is TGTGCCAGTAGATTAAGACAGGGTGAAGCTTTCTTT.

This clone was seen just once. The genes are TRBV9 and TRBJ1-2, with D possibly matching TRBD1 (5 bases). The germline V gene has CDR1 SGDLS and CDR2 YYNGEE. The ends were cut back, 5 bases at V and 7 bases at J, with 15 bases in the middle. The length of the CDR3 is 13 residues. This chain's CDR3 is CASRHRGGFGYTF. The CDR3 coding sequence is TGTGCCAGCAGACATCGGGGGGGGTTTGGCTACACCTTC.

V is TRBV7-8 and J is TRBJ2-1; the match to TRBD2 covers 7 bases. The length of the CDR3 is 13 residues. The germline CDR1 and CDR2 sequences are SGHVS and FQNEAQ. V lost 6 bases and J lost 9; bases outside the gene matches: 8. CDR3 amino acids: CASRKTSKGEQFF. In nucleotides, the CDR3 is TGTGCCAGCAGAAAGACTAGCAAGGGTGAGCAGTTCTTC. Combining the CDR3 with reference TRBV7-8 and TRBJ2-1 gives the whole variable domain GAGVSQSPRYKVAKRGQDVALRCDPISGHVSLFWYQQALGQGPEFLTYFQNEAQLDKSGLPSDRFFAERPEGSVSTLKIQRTQQEDSAVYLCASRKTSKGEQFFGPGTRLTVL.

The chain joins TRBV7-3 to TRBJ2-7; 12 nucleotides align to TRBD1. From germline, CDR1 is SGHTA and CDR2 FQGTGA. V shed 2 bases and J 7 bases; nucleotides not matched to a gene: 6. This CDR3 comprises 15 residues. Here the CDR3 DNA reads TGTGCCAGCAGCTTAGCCGGGACAGGGGGCGGGGAGCAGTACTTC. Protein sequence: CASSLAGTGGGEQYF.

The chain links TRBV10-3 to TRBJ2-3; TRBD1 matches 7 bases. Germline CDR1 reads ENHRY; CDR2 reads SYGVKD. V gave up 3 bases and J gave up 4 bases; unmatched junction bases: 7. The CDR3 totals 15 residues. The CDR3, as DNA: TGTGCCATCAGTGAAGGTCCACAGGGGTCAGATACGCAGTATTTT. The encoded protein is CAISEGPQGSDTQYF.

In DNA, the CDR3 is TGTGCCAGCAGTGATTCCCACAGAGGGCTGAACACTGAAGCTTTCTTT. Translation: CASSDSHRGLNTEAFF. The chain links TRBV6-1 to TRBJ1-1, with no clear D. V lost 3 bases and J lost 0, with 14 bases in between. This CDR3 comprises 16 residues. CDR1 is MNHNS, CDR2 SASEGT, per germline.

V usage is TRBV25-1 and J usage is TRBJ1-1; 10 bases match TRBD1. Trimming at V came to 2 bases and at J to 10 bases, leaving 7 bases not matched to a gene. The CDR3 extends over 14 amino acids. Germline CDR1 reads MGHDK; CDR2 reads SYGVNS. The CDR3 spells CASSEPGQGLPAFF. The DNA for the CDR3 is TGTGCCAGCAGTGAACCGGGACAGGGGTTACCAGCTTTCTTT.

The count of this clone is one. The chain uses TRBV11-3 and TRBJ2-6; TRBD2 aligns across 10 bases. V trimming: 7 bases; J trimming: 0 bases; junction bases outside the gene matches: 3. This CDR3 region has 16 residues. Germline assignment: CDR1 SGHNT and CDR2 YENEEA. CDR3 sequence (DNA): TGTGCCAGCAACAGCGGGAGGGCCTCTGGGGCCAACGTCCTGACTTTC. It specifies CASNSGRASGANVLTF.

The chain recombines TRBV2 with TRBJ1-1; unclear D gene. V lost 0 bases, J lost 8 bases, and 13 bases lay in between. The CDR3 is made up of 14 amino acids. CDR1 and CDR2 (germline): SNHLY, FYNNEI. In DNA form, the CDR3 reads TGTGCCAGCAGTGAAGCTTTCGTCGGGTCGGAAGCTTTCTTT. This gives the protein CASSEAFVGSEAFF. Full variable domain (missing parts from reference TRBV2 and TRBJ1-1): EPEVTQTPSHQVTQMGQEVILRCVPISNHLYFYWYRQILGQKVEFLVSFYNNEISEKSEIFDDQFSVERPDGSNFTLKIRSTKLEDSAMYFCASSEAFVGSEAFFGQGTRLTVV.

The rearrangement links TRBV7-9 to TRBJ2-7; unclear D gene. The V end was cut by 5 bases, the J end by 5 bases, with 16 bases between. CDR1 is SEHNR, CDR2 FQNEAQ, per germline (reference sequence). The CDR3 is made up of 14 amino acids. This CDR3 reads CASSRPGSSNEQYF. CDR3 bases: TGTGCCAGCAGCCGTCCGGGTAGTTCAAACGAGCAGTACTTC.

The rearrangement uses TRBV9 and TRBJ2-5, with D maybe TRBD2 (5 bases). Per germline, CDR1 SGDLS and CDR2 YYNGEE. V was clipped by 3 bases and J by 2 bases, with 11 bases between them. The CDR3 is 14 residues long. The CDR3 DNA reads TGTGCCAGCAGCGCCGGAGGACTTCAAGAGACCCAGTACTTC. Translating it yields CASSAGGLQETQYF.

Here the CDR3 reads CATSRNTRGGPYNEQFF. CDR3 nucleotide sequence: TGTGCCACCAGCAGAAATACTCGGGGGGGCCCCTACAATGAGCAGTTCTTC. The chain has TRBV15 and TRBJ2-1; 8 nucleotides agree with TRBD2. Per the germline V gene, CDR1 is LNHNV and CDR2 is YYDKDF (reference sequence). The CDR3 is 17 residues long. Losses at the gene ends were 2 bases for V and 2 bases for J; bases not matched to a gene: 8.

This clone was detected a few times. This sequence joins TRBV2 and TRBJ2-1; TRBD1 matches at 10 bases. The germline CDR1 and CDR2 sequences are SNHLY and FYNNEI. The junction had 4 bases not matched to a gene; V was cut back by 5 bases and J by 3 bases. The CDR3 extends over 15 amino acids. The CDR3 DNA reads TGTGCCAGCAGTTGGGACAGGGGTCTCTACAATGAGCAGTTCTTC. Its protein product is CASSWDRGLYNEQFF.

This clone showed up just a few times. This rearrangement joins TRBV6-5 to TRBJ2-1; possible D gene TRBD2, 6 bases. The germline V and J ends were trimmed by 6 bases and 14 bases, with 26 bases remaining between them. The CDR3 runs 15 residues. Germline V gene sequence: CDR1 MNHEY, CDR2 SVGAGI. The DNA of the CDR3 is TGTGCCAGCAGGGATTACCCGGGCCCCTCGGGAGCGGAGTTCTTC. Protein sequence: CASRDYPGPSGAEFF.

The CDR3 region has the DNA TGTGCCAGCAGTGAGGGGCTAGCGGGGGTCTTCGGCACAGATACGCAGTATTTT. Its protein product is CASSEGLAGVFGTDTQYF. The chain uses TRBV2 and TRBJ2-3, with TRBD2 matching over 10 bases. The CDR3 spans 18 residues. CDR1 SNHLY and CDR2 FYNNEI come from the germline V gene. J lost 1 base, V lost 3 bases, and 10 bases had no gene match.

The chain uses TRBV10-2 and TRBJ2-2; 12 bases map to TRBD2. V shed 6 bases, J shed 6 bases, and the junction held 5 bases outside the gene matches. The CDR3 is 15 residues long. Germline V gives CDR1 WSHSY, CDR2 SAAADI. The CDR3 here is CASSASGRASGELFF. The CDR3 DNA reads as TGCGCCAGCAGCGCTAGCGGGAGGGCCTCCGGGGAGCTGTTTTTT.

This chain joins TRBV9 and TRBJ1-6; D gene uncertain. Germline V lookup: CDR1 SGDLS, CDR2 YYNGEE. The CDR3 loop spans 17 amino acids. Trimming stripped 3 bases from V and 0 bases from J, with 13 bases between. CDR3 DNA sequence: TGTGCCAGCAGCGCCAGTCAGGTCAGCTCCTATAATTCACCCCTCCACTTT. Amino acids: CASSASQVSSYNSPLHF.